This is a list of T cell receptor beta chains from one sample in a study of T cell responses to AZD1222 COVID-19 vaccine. Profiled with immunoSEQ multiplex PCR; TCRdb holds only in-frame clones, not every one. Here the sample spans about 92,000 clones, 70% to 90% being singletons. Sequences were derived from peripheral blood, sampled on day 0 of MenACWY control vaccination. The receptors shown here come from an adult in good health. The CDR3 runs from the conserved cysteine through the conserved F or W. The order of the fields is V gene, J gene, clone size, D gene, CDR3 DNA, CDR3 protein. The D gene is left open where the match is weak. Expanded clones get a size class; other rows say once, few or many, or leave the size out.

v_call: TRBV3-1/TRBV3-2; j_call: TRBJ1-3; clone_size: .; d_call: .; cdr3_nt: TGTGCCAGCACGCCAACTGGAAACACCATATATTTT; cdr3_aa: CASTPTGNTIYF
v_call: TRBV28; j_call: TRBJ1-2; clone_size: .; d_call: .; cdr3_nt: TGTGCCAGCAGTTTATGGAGCGACAGCAACTATGGCTACACCTTC; cdr3_aa: CASSLWSDSNYGYTF
v_call: TRBV9; j_call: TRBJ2-3; clone_size: once; d_call: TRBD2; cdr3_nt: TGTGCCAGCAGCCTAGGGCGGGGGGTCACAGATACGCAGTATTTT; cdr3_aa: CASSLGRGVTDTQYF
v_call: TRBV2; j_call: TRBJ1-4; clone_size: .; d_call: .; cdr3_nt: TGTGCCAGCAGTGATGAGGGCACTGGGGAAAAACTGTTTTTT; cdr3_aa: CASSDEGTGEKLFF
v_call: TRBV15; j_call: TRBJ1-4; clone_size: .; d_call: .; cdr3_nt: TGTGCCACCAGCAGAGTCTCGGCAGCAACGCCAGAAAAACTGTTTTTT; cdr3_aa: CATSRVSAATPEKLFF
v_call: TRBV11-2; j_call: TRBJ1-6; clone_size: few; d_call: .; cdr3_nt: TGTGCCAGCAGCTTAGAGACCGGGGGGCATTCACCCCTCCACTTT; cdr3_aa: CASSLETGGHSPLHF
v_call: TRBV11-2; j_call: TRBJ1-6; clone_size: .; d_call: .; cdr3_nt: TGTGCCAGCAGCTTAGTGGGTTCACCCCTCCACTTT; cdr3_aa: CASSLVGSPLHF
v_call: TRBV11-1; j_call: TRBJ1-2; clone_size: .; d_call: TRBD1; cdr3_nt: TGTGCCAGCAGCAAAGGGACAGGGGAGGACTATGGCTACACCTTC; cdr3_aa: CASSKGTGEDYGYTF
v_call: TRBV28; j_call: TRBJ2-5; clone_size: .; d_call: .; cdr3_nt: TGTGCCAGCAGTAGTTCGAGGCGGGGAGTTGAGGGGGAGACCCAGTACTTC; cdr3_aa: CASSSSRRGVEGETQYF
v_call: TRBV19; j_call: TRBJ1-3; clone_size: .; d_call: .; cdr3_nt: TGTGCCAGTAGTATGGTTTACTCTGGAAACACCATATATTTT; cdr3_aa: CASSMVYSGNTIYF
v_call: TRBV4-1; j_call: TRBJ1-5; clone_size: once; d_call: .; cdr3_nt: TGCGCCAGCAGCCAAGTTGGCCTTTTGCAGCCCCAGCATTTT; cdr3_aa: CASSQVGLLQPQHF
v_call: TRBV3-1/TRBV3-2; j_call: TRBJ1-4; clone_size: .; d_call: .; cdr3_nt: TGTGCCAGCAGCCAAGGGGGGGATGGGGAAAAACTGTTTTTT; cdr3_aa: CASSQGGDGEKLFF
v_call: TRBV5-5; j_call: TRBJ1-5; clone_size: .; d_call: TRBD1; cdr3_nt: TGTGCCAGCAGCCCCTCCGGGACAGTTAATCAGCCCCAGCATTTT; cdr3_aa: CASSPSGTVNQPQHF
v_call: TRBV27; j_call: TRBJ1-5; clone_size: .; d_call: TRBD1; cdr3_nt: TGTGCCAGCAGTTTAGGGGCGGACAGGGCGGGGAATCAGCCCCAGCATTTT; cdr3_aa: CASSLGADRAGNQPQHF
v_call: TRBV27; j_call: TRBJ2-2; clone_size: once; d_call: .; cdr3_nt: TGTGCCAGCAGTTCATATATCCCCCCCGGGGAGCTGTTTTTT; cdr3_aa: CASSSYIPPGELFF
v_call: TRBV2; j_call: TRBJ1-1; clone_size: .; d_call: .; cdr3_nt: TGTGCCAGCAGCCGTGAGGGGTCCACTGAAGCTTTCTTT; cdr3_aa: CASSREGSTEAFF
v_call: TRBV27; j_call: TRBJ2-5; clone_size: .; d_call: .; cdr3_nt: TGTGCCAGCAGTTTAGGGTACCAAGAGACCCAGTACTTC; cdr3_aa: CASSLGYQETQYF
v_call: TRBV5-1; j_call: TRBJ1-6; clone_size: .; d_call: .; cdr3_nt: TGCGCCAGCAGCTTGGATGGGAGAATGAATTCACCCCTCCACTTT; cdr3_aa: CASSLDGRMNSPLHF
v_call: TRBV7-6; j_call: TRBJ1-2; clone_size: .; d_call: .; cdr3_nt: TGTGCCAGCAGCTCGACTGTTAACTATGGCTACACCTTC; cdr3_aa: CASSSTVNYGYTF
v_call: TRBV30; j_call: TRBJ1-5; clone_size: .; d_call: .; cdr3_nt: TGTGCCTGGAACGTAGGAGGGGATCAGCCCCAGCATTTT; cdr3_aa: CAWNVGGDQPQHF
v_call: TRBV18; j_call: TRBJ2-1; clone_size: .; d_call: TRBD2; cdr3_nt: TGTGCCAGCTCACCTAGCGGGGCAGTCTACAATGAGCAGTTCTTC; cdr3_aa: CASSPSGAVYNEQFF
v_call: TRBV6-1; j_call: TRBJ1-3; clone_size: .; d_call: .; cdr3_nt: TGTGCCAGCAGTGCAGGGCAGCTCCTCTCTGGAAACACCATATATTTT; cdr3_aa: CASSAGQLLSGNTIYF
v_call: TRBV6-5; j_call: TRBJ1-5; clone_size: once; d_call: .; cdr3_nt: TGTGCCAGCAGCCTGAGGTCCAATCAGCCCCAGCATTTT; cdr3_aa: CASSLRSNQPQHF
v_call: TRBV6-6; j_call: TRBJ1-6; clone_size: few; d_call: .; cdr3_nt: TGTGCCAGCCTTAGGGGTAAGGATTCACCCCTCCACTTT; cdr3_aa: CASLRGKDSPLHF
v_call: TRBV11-2; j_call: TRBJ1-2; clone_size: .; d_call: .; cdr3_nt: TGTGCCAGCAGCCCAGGGAGAGGAAACGGCTACACCTTC; cdr3_aa: CASSPGRGNGYTF
v_call: TRBV6-2/TRBV6-3; j_call: TRBJ2-7; clone_size: .; d_call: TRBD1; cdr3_nt: TGTGCCAGCAGCCTCCGGGACAGGGTTCCCTACGAGCAGTACTTC; cdr3_aa: CASSLRDRVPYEQYF
v_call: TRBV6-5; j_call: TRBJ2-5; clone_size: once; d_call: TRBD2; cdr3_nt: TGTGCCAGTCCTGGGGGGGGAGAGACCCAGTACTTC; cdr3_aa: CASPGGGETQYF
v_call: TRBV2; j_call: TRBJ2-7; clone_size: .; d_call: .; cdr3_nt: TGTGCCAGCAGGAGGGTCGGGGGGCAACCTTCCTACGAGCAGTACTTC; cdr3_aa: CASRRVGGQPSYEQYF
v_call: TRBV5-6; j_call: TRBJ2-7; clone_size: .; d_call: TRBD1; cdr3_nt: TGTGCCAGCAGCGGGGACAGGGAGCAGTACTTC; cdr3_aa: CASSGDREQYF
v_call: TRBV21-1; j_call: TRBJ2-5; clone_size: .; d_call: .; cdr3_nt: TGTGCCAGCGAGAGGGGCGGACAAACCGAGACCCAGTACTTC; cdr3_aa: CASERGGQTETQYF
v_call: TRBV3-1/TRBV3-2; j_call: TRBJ2-5; clone_size: .; d_call: .; cdr3_nt: TGTGCCAGCAGCCAAGCAGAGACCCAGTACTTC; cdr3_aa: CASSQAETQYF
v_call: TRBV27; j_call: TRBJ1-5; clone_size: .; d_call: .; cdr3_nt: TGTGCCACCCGGGGGAGGGGGACTACCAATCAGCCCCAGCATTTT; cdr3_aa: CATRGRGTTNQPQHF
v_call: TRBV4-3; j_call: TRBJ1-3; clone_size: .; d_call: .; cdr3_nt: TGCGCCAGCAGCCAAGATCCCCAGGGCTTCTCTGGAAACACCATATATTTT; cdr3_aa: CASSQDPQGFSGNTIYF
v_call: TRBV7-2; j_call: TRBJ1-1; clone_size: .; d_call: .; cdr3_nt: TGTGCCAGCAGCTTAGAGTGGCGCACTGAAGCTTTCTTT; cdr3_aa: CASSLEWRTEAFF
v_call: TRBV19; j_call: TRBJ2-7; clone_size: .; d_call: TRBD2; cdr3_nt: TGTGCCAGTAGTCCCTTTAGCGGGGATAGCTCCTACGAGCAGTACTTC; cdr3_aa: CASSPFSGDSSYEQYF
v_call: TRBV30; j_call: TRBJ1-1; clone_size: .; d_call: .; cdr3_nt: TGTGCCTGGAGTGTCGGCCGGGGTACTGAAGCTTTCTTT; cdr3_aa: CAWSVGRGTEAFF
v_call: TRBV30; j_call: TRBJ1-3; clone_size: once; d_call: TRBD1; cdr3_nt: TGTGCCTGGAGTGTTACAGGGGGCATATATTTT; cdr3_aa: CAWSVTGGIYF
v_call: TRBV29-1; j_call: TRBJ2-5; clone_size: .; d_call: TRBD2; cdr3_nt: TGCAGCGTGGGACTAGCGGGGGGCGGGAAGACCCAGTACTTC; cdr3_aa: CSVGLAGGGKTQYF
v_call: TRBV6-1; j_call: TRBJ1-5; clone_size: .; d_call: .; cdr3_nt: TGTGCCAGCAGTGAAGCTGACCCACGGGGGAGCAATCAGCCCCAGCATTTT; cdr3_aa: CASSEADPRGSNQPQHF
v_call: TRBV5-1; j_call: TRBJ1-6; clone_size: once; d_call: .; cdr3_nt: TGCGCCAGCAGCTTGGCTTCCTCCTCGGATTCACCCCTCCACTTT; cdr3_aa: CASSLASSSDSPLHF
v_call: TRBV21-1; j_call: TRBJ2-3; clone_size: .; d_call: .; cdr3_nt: TGTGCCAGCAGCAAAGAGATTAGCGGGAGCACAGATACGCAGTATTTT; cdr3_aa: CASSKEISGSTDTQYF
v_call: TRBV6-5; j_call: TRBJ1-3; clone_size: .; d_call: .; cdr3_nt: TGTGCCAGCAGTTACTCGAGCGGAAGCTCTGGAAACACCATATATTTT; cdr3_aa: CASSYSSGSSGNTIYF
v_call: TRBV6-5; j_call: TRBJ1-1; clone_size: .; d_call: .; cdr3_nt: TGTGCCAGCAGGGGGCTGACGAACACTGAAGCTTTCTTT; cdr3_aa: CASRGLTNTEAFF
v_call: TRBV5-5; j_call: TRBJ1-3; clone_size: .; d_call: .; cdr3_nt: TGTGCCAGCAGCCTTTCGGCGGGAAACACCATATATTTT; cdr3_aa: CASSLSAGNTIYF
v_call: TRBV15; j_call: TRBJ1-2; clone_size: .; d_call: TRBD1; cdr3_nt: TGTGCCACCAGCAGGCGCGGACAGGGGGACAACTATGGCTACACCTTC; cdr3_aa: CATSRRGQGDNYGYTF
v_call: TRBV15; j_call: TRBJ2-1; clone_size: .; d_call: TRBD2; cdr3_nt: TGTGCCACCAGCAGAGAAGTGGTTAGCGGGGTGACACTGGAGCAGTTCTTC; cdr3_aa: CATSREVVSGVTLEQFF
v_call: TRBV20-1; j_call: TRBJ2-7; clone_size: once; d_call: .; cdr3_nt: TGCAGTGCTGAGGACACCTACGAGCAGTACTTC; cdr3_aa: CSAEDTYEQYF
v_call: TRBV7-6; j_call: TRBJ1-2; clone_size: .; d_call: .; cdr3_nt: TGTGCCAGCAGCCCCGGCGGGGCGGTGGGTTATGGCTACACCTTC; cdr3_aa: CASSPGGAVGYGYTF
v_call: TRBV2; j_call: TRBJ1-5; clone_size: .; d_call: .; cdr3_nt: TGTGCCAGCAGTGATCGCTCAGGTACTTATAGCAATCAGCCCCAGCATTTT; cdr3_aa: CASSDRSGTYSNQPQHF
v_call: TRBV25-1; j_call: TRBJ1-1; clone_size: .; d_call: .; cdr3_nt: TGTGCCAGCAGTCCAGGGGATGAAGCTTTCTTT; cdr3_aa: CASSPGDEAFF
v_call: TRBV12-5; j_call: TRBJ1-6; clone_size: .; d_call: .; cdr3_nt: TGTGCTAGTAGCGAGACGGAGAATTCACCCCTCCACTTT; cdr3_aa: CASSETENSPLHF
v_call: TRBV19; j_call: TRBJ2-1; clone_size: .; d_call: .; cdr3_nt: TGTGCCAGTAGTATAGCCATAGCGGTATCGAACAATGAGCAGTTCTTC; cdr3_aa: CASSIAIAVSNNEQFF
v_call: TRBV4-3; j_call: TRBJ1-6; clone_size: .; d_call: .; cdr3_nt: TGCGCCAGCAGCCAATTGGGTTCACCCCTCCACTTT; cdr3_aa: CASSQLGSPLHF
v_call: TRBV10-3; j_call: TRBJ2-3; clone_size: .; d_call: TRBD2; cdr3_nt: TGTGCCATCAGTGACCCGGGACTAGCGGGGCCCACAGATACGCAGTATTTT; cdr3_aa: CAISDPGLAGPTDTQYF
v_call: TRBV7-6; j_call: TRBJ2-2; clone_size: .; d_call: TRBD2; cdr3_nt: TGTGCCAGCAGCTTAGAATCAGCTAGCGGGGGCACCGGGGAGCTGTTTTTT; cdr3_aa: CASSLESASGGTGELFF
v_call: TRBV15; j_call: TRBJ2-3; clone_size: .; d_call: .; cdr3_nt: TGTGCCACCAGCAGAGATTCGGGGGAATCCACAGATACGCAGTATTTT; cdr3_aa: CATSRDSGESTDTQYF
v_call: TRBV6-6; j_call: TRBJ2-7; clone_size: .; d_call: TRBD2; cdr3_nt: TGTGCCAGCAGTTACAGTTCCGAGACTAGCGGCTACGAGCAGTACTTC; cdr3_aa: CASSYSSETSGYEQYF
v_call: TRBV18; j_call: TRBJ1-2; clone_size: .; d_call: TRBD1; cdr3_nt: TGTGCCAGCTCCTCTGGGGACAGGAACCTTCGGCACTATGGCTACACCTTC; cdr3_aa: CASSSGDRNLRHYGYTF
v_call: TRBV4-3; j_call: TRBJ1-2; clone_size: .; d_call: .; cdr3_nt: TGCGCCAGCAGCCGCGAGGGACCTACCTATGGCTACACCTTC; cdr3_aa: CASSREGPTYGYTF
v_call: TRBV25-1; j_call: TRBJ1-4; clone_size: .; d_call: .; cdr3_nt: TGTGCCAGCAGTGAAGCGGGGACAACTAATGAAAAACTGTTTTTT; cdr3_aa: CASSEAGTTNEKLFF